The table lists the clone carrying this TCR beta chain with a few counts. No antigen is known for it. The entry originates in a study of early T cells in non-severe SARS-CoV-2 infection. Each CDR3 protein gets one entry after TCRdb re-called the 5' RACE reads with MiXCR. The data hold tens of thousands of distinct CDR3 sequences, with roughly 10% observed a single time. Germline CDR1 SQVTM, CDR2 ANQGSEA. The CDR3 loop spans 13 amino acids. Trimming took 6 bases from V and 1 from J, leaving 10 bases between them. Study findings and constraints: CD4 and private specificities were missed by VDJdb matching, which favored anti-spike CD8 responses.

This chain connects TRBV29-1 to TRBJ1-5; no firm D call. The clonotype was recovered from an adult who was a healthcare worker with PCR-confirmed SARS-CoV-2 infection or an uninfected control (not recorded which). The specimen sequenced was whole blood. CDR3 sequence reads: CSVAGSSNQPQHF. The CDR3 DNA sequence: TGCAGCGTCGCCGGCAGCAGCAATCAGCCCCAGCATTTT.